Following are 23 T cell receptor beta chains from one sample sequenced in a study of cytomegalovirus exposure and HLA in healthy donors (dated by TCRdb to about 2017). The library was made by the immunoSEQ multiplex PCR assay. For the multiplex PCR, a mixture combining 60 forward primers for TCR Vbeta segments and 13 reverse primers for TCR Jbeta segments was used. TCRdb took over this immuneACCESS table, retaining in-frame rearrangements with V and J assigned. Such tables are incomplete; in checked studies, under half of the missing clones stem from an unresolved V gene, and the remainder is unexplained. This sample has about 140,000 clones in its table, and around 59% of those were observed once. The top ten clones comprise approximately 1.8% of the sample. The sequenced sample was PBMCs. The receptors originated from a male donor in good health and CMV-seronegative.

The chain couples TRBV19 to TRBJ2-2; 8 positions agree with TRBD2. CDR1 LNHDA and CDR2 SQIVND come from the germline V gene (reference sequence). This CDR3 region has 15 residues. The V segment lost 6 bases and the J segment 5 bases; nucleotides outside the gene matches: 8. CDR3 protein: CASRVGTRGTGELFF. DNA of the CDR3: TGTGCCAGTAGGGTTGGGACTAGAGGGACCGGGGAGCTGTTTTTT.

V gene TRBV6-5 combines with J gene TRBJ2-3; perhaps TRBD1 as D (6 bases). This CDR3 is 13 amino acids long. CDR1 is MNHEY, CDR2 SVGAGI, per germline. Trimming removed 2 bases from V and 4 bases from J, with 7 bases in between. CDR3 protein: CASSYRGSDTQYF. CDR3 DNA: TGTGCCAGCAGTTACAGGGGGTCAGATACGCAGTATTTT.

The rearrangement uses TRBV6-1 and TRBJ2-5; 11 bases map to TRBD1. From germline, CDR1 is MNHNS and CDR2 SASEGT. The CDR3 is 13 residues long. CDR3 nucleotides: TGTGGCTCACGGACAGGGGGCGTTGAGACCCAGTACTTC. This translates into CGSRTGGVETQYF.

With respect to this clone: Germline and junction disagree at one end, which may indicate a read error. Other DNA variants within this sample encode the same CDR3. The chain combines TRBV7-9 with TRBJ2-5; 8 nucleotides line up with TRBD1. Germline loops: CDR1 SEHNR, CDR2 FQNEAQ (reference sequence). There are 13 residues in the CDR3. The CDR3 loop is CASSLDRAETQYF. DNA for the CDR3: TGTGCTAGCAGCTTGGACAGGGCGGAGACCCAGTACTTC. Together with reference TRBV7-9 and TRBJ2-5, the CDR3 gives the full variable domain: DTGVSQNPRHKITKRGQNVTFRCDPISEHNRLYWYRQTLGQGPEFLTYFQNEAQLEKSRLLSDRFSAERPKGSFSTLEIQRTEQGDSAMYLCASSLDRAETQYFGPGTRLLVL.

The chain has TRBV19 and TRBJ2-7; D possibly corresponds to TRBD1 (5 bases). This CDR3 has 14 residues. CDR1 is LNHDA and CDR2 is SQIVND in the germline V gene (reference sequence). Trimming stripped 4 bases from V and 3 bases from J, with 13 bases between. CDR3 bases: TGTGCCAGTAGTAACCAGGGTTCGTTCTACGAGCAGTACTTC. This translates into CASSNQGSFYEQYF.

The chain has TRBV5-1 and TRBJ1-3; D is unresolved. V was cut by 0 bases and J by 0 bases, with 7 bases left in between. The CDR3 loop spans 15 amino acids. The V gene's germline CDR1 is SGHRS and CDR2 YFSETQ. The CDR3 sequence: CASSLGHSSGNTIYF. The CDR3, as DNA: TGCGCCAGCAGCTTGGGACACAGCTCTGGAAACACCATATATTTT.

The J gene is TRBJ2-2, the V gene TRBV10-2; 10 bases map to TRBD2. CDR1 and CDR2 from the germline V gene are WSHSY and SAAADI. This CDR3 has 14 residues. J was trimmed by 4 bases and V by 6 bases; bases with no gene match: 2. The CDR3 nucleotides are TGCGCCAGCAGAGCGGGGGGGGGCACCGGGGAGCTGTTTTTT. Translation gives CASRAGGGTGELFF.

The rearrangement uses TRBV19 and TRBJ1-1; D is unresolved. V gave up 8 bases and J gave up 3 bases, with 4 bases separating them. Germline V lookup: CDR1 LNHDA, CDR2 SQIVND (reference sequence). This CDR3 region has 10 residues. DNA for the CDR3: TGTGCCAGTGGGCACACTGAAGCTTTCTTT. As protein: CASGHTEAFF.

The rearrangement joins TRBV7-9 to TRBJ1-2, with D possibly matching TRBD1 (6 bases). Per the germline V gene, CDR1 is SEHNR and CDR2 is FQNEAQ (reference sequence). The CDR3 covers 16 residues. Trimming left V 5 bases short and J 6 bases short, with 22 bases between. The DNA for the CDR3 is TGTGCCAGCAGCCCTTTTCAACACAGGGAAGAAAATGGCTACACCTTC. As protein: CASSPFQHREENGYTF.

The chain is built from TRBV19 and TRBJ1-6; D is undetermined. V lost 6 bases, J lost 7 bases, and 13 bases lay in between. Germline loops: CDR1 LNHDA, CDR2 SQIVND (reference sequence). The CDR3 contains 14 residues. CDR3 bases: TGTGCCAGTAGCCGGCGGCAGCCAAATTCACCCCTCCACTTT. Its translation is CASSRRQPNSPLHF.

Here the CDR3 reads CASSTQGFNYGYTF. The CDR3 coding sequence is TGTGCCAGCAGTACCCAGGGTTTTAACTATGGCTACACCTTC. The chain joins TRBV2 to TRBJ1-2, with D tentatively TRBD1 (5 bases). The CDR3 spans 14 residues. The V gene's germline CDR1 is SNHLY and CDR2 FYNNEI. The V end lost 5 bases, the J end lost 1 base, and 11 bases lay between the germline ends. The whole variable domain, remainder taken from reference TRBV2 and TRBJ1-2, is EPEVTQTPSHQVTQMGQEVILRCVPISNHLYFYWYRQILGQKVEFLVSFYNNEISEKSEIFDDQFSVERPDGSNFTLKIRSTKLEDSAMYFCASSTQGFNYGYTFGSGTRLTVV.

This clone was seen just once. This chain connects TRBV9 to TRBJ2-5; 8 bases are a match to TRBD2. Germline CDR1 and CDR2: SGDLS and YYNGEE. The CDR3 runs to 14 residues. V dropped 3 bases and J dropped 2; count of bases not matched to a gene: 3. In nucleotides, the CDR3 is TGTGCCAGCAGCGGTCGGGGGGGGCAAGAGACCCAGTACTTC. Residues: CASSGRGGQETQYF.

This clone was counted a few times. The rearrangement uses TRBV7-3 and TRBJ2-2; perhaps TRBD1 as D (5 bases). In germline, CDR1 is SGHTA, CDR2 FQGTGA. Trimming took 3 bases from V and 0 from J, leaving 5 bases between them. This CDR3 spans 14 amino acids. The CDR3 sequence: CASSLTANTGELFF. Written as DNA, the CDR3 is TGTGCCAGCAGCTTGACAGCGAACACCGGGGAGCTGTTTTTT.

CDR3 DNA sequence: TGCGCCAGCAGCTTCTTGCAGGGAAGAAACGAGCAGTACTTC. Its translation: CASSFLQGRNEQYF. The V and J genes are TRBV5-1 and TRBJ2-7; TRBD1 is a possible D gene (5 bases). Trimming took off 2 bases at V and 5 bases at J, with 14 bases between the two ends. There are 14 residues in the CDR3. In germline, CDR1 is SGHRS, CDR2 YFSETQ.

The chain uses TRBV28 and TRBJ1-6, with 9 bases fitting TRBD1. V gave up 7 bases and J gave up 7 bases; unmatched junction bases: 8. The germline CDR1 and CDR2 sequences are MDHEN and SYDVKM. The CDR3 has 15 residues. In nucleotides, the CDR3 is TGTGCCAGCAAAACACAGGGGGCGCAGAATTCACCCCTCCACTTT. Its translation: CASKTQGAQNSPLHF. The whole variable domain, filled in from reference TRBV28 and TRBJ1-6, reads DVKVTQSSRYLVKRTGEKVFLECVQDMDHENMFWYRQDPGLGLRLIYFSYDVKMKEKGDIPEGYSVSREKKERFSLILESASTNQTSMYLCASKTQGAQNSPLHFGNGTRLTVT.

This clone has just a few counts. This chain joins TRBV9 and TRBJ2-5; 9 nucleotides agree with TRBD1. The junction had 9 bases not matched to a gene; V was cut back by 4 bases and J by 2 bases. The CDR3 sequence is 16 residues long. Germline V gene data show CDR1 as SGDLS and CDR2 as YYNGEE. The CDR3 loop is CASSSWTGAIQETQYF. CDR3 sequence (DNA): TGTGCCAGCAGCTCCTGGACAGGGGCCATTCAAGAGACCCAGTACTTC.

The chain links TRBV6-1 to TRBJ1-5, with D possibly being TRBD1 (6 bases). The CDR3 loop spans 14 amino acids. V was clipped by 5 bases and J by 4 bases, with 12 bases between them. The germline V gene has CDR1 MNHNS and CDR2 SASEGT. The CDR3 reads CASSSRQANQPQHF. The CDR3 DNA sequence: TGTGCCAGCAGTTCCCGACAGGCAAATCAGCCCCAGCATTTT.

The V and J genes are TRBV29-1 and TRBJ1-2; a weak D match, TRBD1 (6 bases). From germline, CDR1 is SQVTM and CDR2 ANQGSEA. V dropped 7 bases and J dropped 3 bases, with 12 bases sitting between them. CDR3 size: 12 residues. CDR3 protein: CSAGHRDYGYTF. CDR3 sequence (DNA): TGCAGCGCTGGCCACAGGGACTATGGCTACACCTTC.

The J gene is TRBJ2-1, the V gene TRBV7-3; TRBD2 matches 10 bases. CDR3 length: 17 amino acids. With V trimmed by 5 bases and J by 2 bases, 9 bases remained unmatched. The germline CDR1 and CDR2 sequences are SGHTA and FQGTGA. In nucleotides, the CDR3 is TGTGCCAGCAGCCCCAGACTAGCGGGCGGGACCTACAATGAGCAGTTCTTC. Residues: CASSPRLAGGTYNEQFF.

This chain joins TRBV4-3 and TRBJ2-5; 9 nucleotides line up with TRBD2. Trimming at V came to 5 bases and at J to 5 bases, leaving 12 bases not matched to a gene. The CDR3 is made up of 16 amino acids. Germline V CDR1 and CDR2: LGHNA, YSLEER. Here the CDR3 DNA reads TGCGCCAGCAGCAAGGAGCTAGCGGGGATCCGGGAGACCCAGTACTTC. This gives the protein CASSKELAGIRETQYF.

This chain joins TRBV29-1 and TRBJ2-3; TRBD1 matches 7 bases. The CDR3 has 12 residues. V shed 6 bases, J shed 1 base, and the junction held 1 base outside the gene matches. Germline CDR1 reads SQVTM; CDR2 reads ANQGSEA. CDR3 DNA sequence: TGCAGCGTAGACAGGGGCACAGATACGCAGTATTTT. Protein sequence: CSVDRGTDTQYF.

This chain uses TRBV7-3 with TRBJ2-2; TRBD2 matches 7 bases. Germline CDR1 and CDR2: SGHTA and FQGTGA. CDR3 length: 15 amino acids. V lost 5 bases to trimming and J lost 3 bases; unmatched junction nucleotides: 6. CDR3 region: CASSLRTSDTGELFF. Written as DNA, the CDR3 is TGTGCCAGCAGCCTGAGGACTAGTGACACCGGGGAGCTGTTTTTT.

The chain has TRBV7-9 and TRBJ2-1, with a possible D match to TRBD2 (5 bases). The V end lost 5 bases, the J end lost 4 bases, and 9 bases lay between the germline ends. In germline, CDR1 is SEHNR, CDR2 FQNEAQ (reference sequence). The CDR3 is 13 amino acids. For the CDR3, the DNA is TGTGCCAGCAGCCAAGGACTGTACAATGAGCAGTTCTTC. Protein product: CASSQGLYNEQFF. The complete variable domain, with remaining parts taken from reference TRBV7-9 and TRBJ2-1, reads DTGVSQNPRHKITKRGQNVTFRCDPISEHNRLYWYRQTLGQGPEFLTYFQNEAQLEKSRLLSDRFSAERPKGSFSTLEIQRTEQGDSAMYLCASSQGLYNEQFFGPGTRLTVL.